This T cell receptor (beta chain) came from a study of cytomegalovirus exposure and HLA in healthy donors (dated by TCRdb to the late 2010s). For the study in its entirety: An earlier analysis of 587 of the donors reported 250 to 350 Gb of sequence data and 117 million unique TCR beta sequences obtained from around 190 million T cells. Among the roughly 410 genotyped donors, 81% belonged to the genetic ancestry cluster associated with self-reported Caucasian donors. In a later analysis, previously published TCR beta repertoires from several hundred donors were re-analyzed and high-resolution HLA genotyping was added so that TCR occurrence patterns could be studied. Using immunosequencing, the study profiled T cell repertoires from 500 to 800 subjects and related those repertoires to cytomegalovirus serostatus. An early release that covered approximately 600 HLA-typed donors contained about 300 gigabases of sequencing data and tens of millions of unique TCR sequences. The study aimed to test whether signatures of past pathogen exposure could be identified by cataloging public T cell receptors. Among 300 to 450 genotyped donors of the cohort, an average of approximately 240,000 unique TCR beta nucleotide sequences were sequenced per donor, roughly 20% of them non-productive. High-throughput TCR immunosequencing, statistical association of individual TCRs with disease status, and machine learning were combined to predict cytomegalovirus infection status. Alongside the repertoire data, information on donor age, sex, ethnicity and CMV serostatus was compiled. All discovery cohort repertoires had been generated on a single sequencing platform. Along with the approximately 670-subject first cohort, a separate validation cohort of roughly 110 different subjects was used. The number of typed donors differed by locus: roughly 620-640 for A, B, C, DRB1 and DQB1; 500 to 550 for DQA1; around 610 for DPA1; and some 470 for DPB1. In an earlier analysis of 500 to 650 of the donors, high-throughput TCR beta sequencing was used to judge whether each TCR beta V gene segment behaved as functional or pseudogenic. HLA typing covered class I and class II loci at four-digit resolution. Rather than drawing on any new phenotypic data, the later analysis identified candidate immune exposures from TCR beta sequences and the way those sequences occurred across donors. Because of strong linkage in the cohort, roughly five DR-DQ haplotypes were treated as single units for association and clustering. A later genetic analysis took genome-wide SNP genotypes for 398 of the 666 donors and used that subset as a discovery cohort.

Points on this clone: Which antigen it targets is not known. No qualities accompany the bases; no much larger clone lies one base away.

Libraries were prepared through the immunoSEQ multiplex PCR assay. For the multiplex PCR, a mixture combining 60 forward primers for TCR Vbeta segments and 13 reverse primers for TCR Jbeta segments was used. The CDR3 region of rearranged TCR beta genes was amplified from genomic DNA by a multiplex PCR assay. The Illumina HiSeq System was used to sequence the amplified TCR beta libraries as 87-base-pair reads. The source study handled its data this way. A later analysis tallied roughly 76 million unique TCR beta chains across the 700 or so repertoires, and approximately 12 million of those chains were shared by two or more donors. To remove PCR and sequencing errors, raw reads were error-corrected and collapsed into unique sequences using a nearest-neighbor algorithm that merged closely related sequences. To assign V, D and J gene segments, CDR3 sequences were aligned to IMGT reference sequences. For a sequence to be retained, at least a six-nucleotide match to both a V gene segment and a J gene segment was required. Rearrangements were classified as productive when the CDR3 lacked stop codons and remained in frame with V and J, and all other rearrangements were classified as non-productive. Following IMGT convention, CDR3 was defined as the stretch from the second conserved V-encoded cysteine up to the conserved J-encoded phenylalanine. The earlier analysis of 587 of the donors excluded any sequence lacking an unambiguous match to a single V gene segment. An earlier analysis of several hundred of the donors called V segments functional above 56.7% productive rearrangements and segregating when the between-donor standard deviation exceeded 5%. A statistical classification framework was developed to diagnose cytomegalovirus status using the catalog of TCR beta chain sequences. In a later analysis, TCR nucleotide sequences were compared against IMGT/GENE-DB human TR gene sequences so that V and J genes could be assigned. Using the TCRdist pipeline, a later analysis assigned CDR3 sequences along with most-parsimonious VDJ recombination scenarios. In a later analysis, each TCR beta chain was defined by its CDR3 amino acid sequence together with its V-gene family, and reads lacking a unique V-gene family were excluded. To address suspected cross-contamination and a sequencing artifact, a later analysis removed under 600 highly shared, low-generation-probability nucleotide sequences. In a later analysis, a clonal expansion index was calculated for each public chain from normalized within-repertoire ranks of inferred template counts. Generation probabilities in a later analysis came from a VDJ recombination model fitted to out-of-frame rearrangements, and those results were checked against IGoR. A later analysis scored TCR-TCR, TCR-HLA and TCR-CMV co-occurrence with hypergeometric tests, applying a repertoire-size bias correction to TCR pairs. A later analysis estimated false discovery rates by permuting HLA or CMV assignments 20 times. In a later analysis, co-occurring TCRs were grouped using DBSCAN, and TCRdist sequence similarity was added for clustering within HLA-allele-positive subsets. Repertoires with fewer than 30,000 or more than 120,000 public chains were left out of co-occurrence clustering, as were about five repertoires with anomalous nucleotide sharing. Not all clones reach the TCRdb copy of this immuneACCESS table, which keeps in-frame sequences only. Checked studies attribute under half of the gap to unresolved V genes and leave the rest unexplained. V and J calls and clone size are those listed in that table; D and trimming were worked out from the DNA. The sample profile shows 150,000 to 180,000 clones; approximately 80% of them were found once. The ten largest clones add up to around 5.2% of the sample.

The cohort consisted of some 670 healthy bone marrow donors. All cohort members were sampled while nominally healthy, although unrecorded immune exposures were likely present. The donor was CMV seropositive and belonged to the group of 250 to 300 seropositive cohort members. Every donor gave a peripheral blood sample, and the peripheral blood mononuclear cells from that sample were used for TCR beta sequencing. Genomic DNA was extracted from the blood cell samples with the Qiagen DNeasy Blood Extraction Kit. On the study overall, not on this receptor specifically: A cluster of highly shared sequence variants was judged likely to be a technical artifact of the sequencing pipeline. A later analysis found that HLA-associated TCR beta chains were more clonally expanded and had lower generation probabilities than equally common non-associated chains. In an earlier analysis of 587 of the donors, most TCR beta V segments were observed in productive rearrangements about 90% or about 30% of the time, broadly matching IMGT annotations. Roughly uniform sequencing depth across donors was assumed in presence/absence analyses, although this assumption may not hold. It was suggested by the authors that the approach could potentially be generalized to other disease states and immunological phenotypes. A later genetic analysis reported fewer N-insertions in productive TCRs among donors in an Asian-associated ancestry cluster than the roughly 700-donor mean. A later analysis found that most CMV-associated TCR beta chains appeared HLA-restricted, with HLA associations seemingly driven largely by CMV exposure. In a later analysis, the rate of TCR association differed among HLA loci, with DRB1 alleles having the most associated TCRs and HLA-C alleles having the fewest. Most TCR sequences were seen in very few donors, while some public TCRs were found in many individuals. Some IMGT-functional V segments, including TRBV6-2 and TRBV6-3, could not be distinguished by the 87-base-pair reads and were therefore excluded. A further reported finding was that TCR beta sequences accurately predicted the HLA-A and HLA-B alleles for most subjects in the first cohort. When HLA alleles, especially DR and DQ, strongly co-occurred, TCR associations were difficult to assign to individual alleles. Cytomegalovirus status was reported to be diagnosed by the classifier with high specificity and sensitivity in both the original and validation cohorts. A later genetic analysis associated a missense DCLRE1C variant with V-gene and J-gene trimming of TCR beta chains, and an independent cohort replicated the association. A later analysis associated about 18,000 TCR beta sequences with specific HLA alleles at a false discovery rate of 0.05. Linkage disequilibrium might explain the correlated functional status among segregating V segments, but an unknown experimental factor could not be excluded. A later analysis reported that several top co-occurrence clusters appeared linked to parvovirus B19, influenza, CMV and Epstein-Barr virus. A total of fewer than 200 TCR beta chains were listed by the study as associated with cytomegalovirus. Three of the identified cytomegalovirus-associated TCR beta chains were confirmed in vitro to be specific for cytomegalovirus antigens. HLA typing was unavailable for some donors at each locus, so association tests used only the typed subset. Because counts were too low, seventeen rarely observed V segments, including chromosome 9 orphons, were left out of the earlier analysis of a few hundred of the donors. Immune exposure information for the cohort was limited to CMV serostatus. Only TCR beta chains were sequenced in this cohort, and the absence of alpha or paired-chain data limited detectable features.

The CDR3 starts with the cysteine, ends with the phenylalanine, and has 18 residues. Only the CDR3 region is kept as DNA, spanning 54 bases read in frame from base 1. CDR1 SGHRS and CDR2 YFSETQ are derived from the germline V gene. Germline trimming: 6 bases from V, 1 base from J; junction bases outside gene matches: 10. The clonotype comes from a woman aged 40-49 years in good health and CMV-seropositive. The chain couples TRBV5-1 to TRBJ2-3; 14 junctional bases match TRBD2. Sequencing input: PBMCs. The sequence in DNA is TGCGCCAGCAACACGACTAGCGGGAGGGCCGGTGGCACAGATACGCAGTATTTT. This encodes CASNTTSGRAGGTDTQYF.